One T cell receptor beta chain is described in this entry. Its antigen is undetermined. The read gets to within 3 residues of the CDR3 end, and the germline J gene fills in the rest. The data were obtained in a study of T cell clonality in common variable immunodeficiency. Study-level points and caveats: What drives increased CVID clonality needs T cell subpopulation sequencing. Common variable immunodeficiency TCR beta sequences reportedly had fewer deletions and N-nucleotide insertions.

Assay: immunoSEQ multiplex PCR; the TCRdb copy retains only in-frame clones and omits some. In total the sample includes about 19,000 clones, none of them seen once. The CDR3 covers 13 residues. The V gene's germline CDR1 is MNHEY and CDR2 SVGEGT. V gave up 3 bases and J gave up 5 bases, with 10 bases separating them. The sequence was obtained from a human donor with common variable immunodeficiency. The sequencing input was peripheral blood mononuclear cells. The gene calls are TRBV6-2 or TRBV6-3 and TRBJ1-1; D is perhaps TRBD1 (5 bases). The CDR3 protein is CASSYEGLTEAFF. CDR3 DNA, as far as it was read: TGTGCCAGCAGTTATGAGGGGTTGACTGAA.